Following are 23 T cell receptor beta chains from one sample sequenced in a study of CD4 T cell repertoires in COVID-19. Assay: immunoSEQ multiplex PCR; the TCRdb copy retains only in-frame clones and omits some. This table holds some 71,000 clones, roughly four fifths found once. The starting material was CD4+ T cells from peripheral blood, obtained after recovery from COVID-19. The receptors come from a human donor who had COVID-19.

The rearrangement joins TRBV27 to TRBJ2-3; D perhaps matches TRBD2 (6 bases). V was cut by 5 bases and J by 10 bases, with 25 bases left in between. This CDR3 has 16 amino acids. CDR1 MNHEY and CDR2 SMNVEV come from the germline V gene (reference sequence). The CDR3: CASSRGTGTQLGPQYF. The CDR3 DNA sequence: TGTGCCAGCAGTCGGGGGACCGGGACCCAACTTGGGCCGCAGTATTTT.

Regarding this clone: At the DNA level, this CDR3 is encoded by other sequences in the same sample as well. The chain links TRBV19 to TRBJ2-1; possibly TRBD2 for D (5 bases). Per the germline V gene, CDR1 is LNHDA and CDR2 is SQIVND (reference sequence). The V and J ends lost 1 base and 8 bases respectively, with 15 bases between them. The CDR3 sequence is 15 residues long. CDR3: CASSIVLASGDEQFF. The CDR3 coding sequence is TGTGCCAGTAGTATAGTGCTAGCCTCTGGAGATGAGCAGTTCTTC.

The chain uses TRBV28 and TRBJ2-3, with no clear D. The CDR3 has 14 amino acids. The V end lost 6 bases, the J end lost 2 bases, and 12 bases lay between the germline ends. Germline V gene sequence: CDR1 MDHEN, CDR2 SYDVKM. CDR3: CASSPYGVTDTQYF. The DNA for the CDR3 is TGTGCCAGCAGCCCCTATGGGGTCACAGATACGCAGTATTTT.

The chain uses TRBV6-2 or TRBV6-3 and TRBJ2-1, with 7 bases fitting TRBD2. Germline CDR1 and CDR2: MNHEY and SVGEGT. The J segment lost 7 bases and the V segment lost 0 bases, leaving 9 bases of the junction unmatched. The CDR3 consists of 16 residues. CDR3: CASSYSRSSGWNEQFF. CDR3 bases: TGTGCCAGCAGTTACTCGAGGTCTAGCGGTTGGAATGAGCAGTTCTTC.

Points on this clone: Other DNA sequences in the sample encode the same CDR3. CDR3 in amino acids: CASSTRTDYGYTF. The CDR3 DNA reads as TGTGCCAGTAGTACCAGGACAGATTATGGCTACACCTTC. The chain links TRBV19 to TRBJ1-2; perhaps TRBD1 as D (6 bases). CDR3 length equals 13 residues. The germline V gene encodes CDR1 LNHDA and CDR2 SQIVND (reference sequence). V dropped 4 bases and J dropped 5 bases, with 11 bases sitting between them.

The gene calls are TRBV7-9 and TRBJ1-5; the D gene is possibly TRBD1 (5 bases). CDR1 and CDR2 from the germline V gene are SEHNR and FQNEAQ (reference sequence). The CDR3 loop spans 12 amino acids. The V end was cut by 5 bases, the J end by 9 bases, with 11 bases between. CDR3 protein: CASSTVGGPQHF. CDR3 bases: TGTGCCAGCAGCACGGTGGGGGGGCCCCAGCATTTT.

This chain connects TRBV10-3 to TRBJ2-1; D unclear. The CDR3 loop spans 14 amino acids. CDR1 and CDR2 (germline): ENHRY, SYGVKD. V lost 2 bases and J lost 4, with 9 bases in between. The CDR3 DNA reads as TGTGCCATCAGTGAGGGTGACGCTTACAATGAGCAGTTCTTC. Translated: CAISEGDAYNEQFF.

V gene TRBV12-5 combines with J gene TRBJ2-2; D is perhaps TRBD1 or TRBD2 (5 bases each). The V end was cut by 0 bases, the J end by 7 bases, with 21 bases between. The CDR3 totals 18 residues. From germline, CDR1 is LGHNT and CDR2 FRNRAP. The CDR3 DNA sequence: TGTGCTAGTGGTTTGGTACTGATCCCCCGGGACCGAGGCGGGGAGCTGTTTTTT. Protein sequence: CASGLVLIPRDRGGELFF.

This clone was counted only a few times. Within the sample, other DNA sequences also encode this same CDR3. The V and J genes are TRBV5-6 and TRBJ2-5; maybe TRBD2 (7 bases). This CDR3 comprises 13 residues. Germline loops: CDR1 SGHDT, CDR2 YYEEEE. V was clipped by 5 bases and J by 4 bases, with 12 bases between them. The CDR3 nucleotides read TGTGCCAGCAGTCTGGGGGGGCCAGAGACCCAGTACTTC. Its translation: CASSLGGPETQYF.

The chain joins TRBV19 to TRBJ2-1, with D uncertain. There are 14 residues in the CDR3. Trimming stripped 6 bases from V and 0 bases from J, with 9 bases between. The germline V gene has CDR1 LNHDA and CDR2 SQIVND (reference sequence). CDR3 sequence (DNA): TGTGCCAGTAGAGTGGCCAGCTCCTACAATGAGCAGTTCTTC. This codes for CASRVASSYNEQFF. The complete variable domain, with remaining parts taken from reference TRBV19 and TRBJ2-1, reads DGGITQSPKYLFRKEGQNVTLSCEQNLNHDAMYWYRQDPGQGLRLIYYSQIVNDFQKGDIAEGYSVSREKKESFPLTVTSAQKNPTAFYLCASRVASSYNEQFFGPGTRLTVL.

The genes are TRBV4-2 and TRBJ2-7, with D uncertain. Trimming removed 4 bases from V and 4 bases from J, with 11 bases in between. The germline CDR1 and CDR2 sequences are LGHNA and YNFKEQ. CDR3 length: 13 residues. The DNA of the CDR3 is TGTGCCAGCAGCCCAGAATGGGGTTACGAGCAGTACTTC. Its translation: CASSPEWGYEQYF.

The V and J genes are TRBV7-8 and TRBJ2-1; 7 bases match TRBD2. V dropped 0 bases and J dropped 6; count of bases not matched to a gene: 5. The CDR3 spans 15 residues. Per the germline V gene, CDR1 is SGHVS and CDR2 is FQNEAQ. The CDR3 DNA follows: TGTGCCAGCAGCTTAGCGCCCGGGGGGTTCAATGAGCAGTTCTTC. It specifies CASSLAPGGFNEQFF.

V gene TRBV3-1 (or the pseudogene TRBV3-2) combines with J gene TRBJ2-1; possibly TRBD1 for D (6 bases). The V and J ends lost 2 bases and 8 bases respectively, with 16 bases between them. Germline loops: CDR1 LGHDT, CDR2 YNNKEL (reference sequence). This CDR3 is 15 amino acids long. CDR3 in DNA: TGTGCCAGCAGCCAAAGAGGATTTAAGGGGGATGAGCAGTTCTTC. It yields the protein CASSQRGFKGDEQFF.

J is TRBJ2-7 and V is TRBV29-1; 9 bases agree with TRBD2. The J segment lost 4 bases and the V segment lost 2 bases, leaving 6 bases of the junction unmatched. This CDR3 spans 14 amino acids. Per germline, CDR1 SQVTM and CDR2 ANQGSEA. CDR3 sequence (DNA): TGCAGCGTTGAAACTCTAGCGGGGAGGTACGAGCAGTACTTC. As protein: CSVETLAGRYEQYF.

Only one count was recorded for this clone. V gene TRBV4-1 combines with J gene TRBJ1-2; tentative D call: TRBD1 (5 bases). Germline V gene lookup returns CDR1 MGHRA and CDR2 YSYEKL. Trimming took 0 bases from V and 2 from J, leaving 7 bases between them. This CDR3 has 14 residues. The CDR3 sequence: CASSQDDRNYGYTF. CDR3 DNA sequence: TGCGCCAGCAGCCAAGACGACAGAAACTATGGCTACACCTTC.

This chain joins TRBV5-1 and TRBJ2-3; 7 positions agree with TRBD2. The germline V gene encodes CDR1 SGHRS and CDR2 YFSETQ. The CDR3 has 15 residues. With 2 bases clipped from V and 1 base from J, the junction kept 4 bases outside the gene matches. This CDR3 is CASSFRGDGTDTQYF. In DNA form, the CDR3 reads TGCGCCAGCAGCTTTCGGGGGGATGGCACAGATACGCAGTATTTT.

The chain couples TRBV19 to TRBJ2-5, with D uncertain. V was clipped by 7 bases and J by 5 bases, with 14 bases between them. CDR3 size: 13 residues. The germline gives CDR1 LNHDA, CDR2 SQIVND (reference sequence). CDR3 in DNA: TGTGCCAGTACCCCCCGGGTAGGGGAGACCCAGTACTTC. This gives the protein CASTPRVGETQYF.

The V gene is TRBV28, the J gene TRBJ2-7; D ambiguous. The CDR3 contains 13 residues. Per germline, CDR1 MDHEN and CDR2 SYDVKM. V was pared by 3 bases and J by 1 base, with 7 bases between. In nucleotides, the CDR3 is TGTGCCAGCAGTTTGAAGAGGTCCTACGAGCAGTACTTC. Its protein product is CASSLKRSYEQYF.

V usage is TRBV9 and J usage is TRBJ2-2; 10 bases align to TRBD2. After removal of 4 bases from V and 4 bases from J, the junction contained 4 bases not matched to a gene. Germline V CDR1 and CDR2: SGDLS, YYNGEE. The CDR3 spans 15 residues. CDR3 amino acids: CASSPRTSGTGELFF. The DNA of the CDR3 is TGTGCCAGCAGCCCCAGGACTAGCGGCACCGGGGAGCTGTTTTTT.

This clone has a single count. The V gene is TRBV29-1, the J gene TRBJ2-3; no firm D call. The CDR3 totals 12 residues. V was pared by 5 bases and J by 2 bases, with 8 bases between. Germline V gene sequence: CDR1 SQVTM, CDR2 ANQGSEA. CDR3 amino acids: CSVRPPTDTQYF. CDR3 coding DNA: TGCAGCGTTCGGCCGCCCACAGATACGCAGTATTTT.

V and J are TRBV5-8 and TRBJ1-2; D call uncertain. The CDR3 has 16 residues. CDR1 is SGHTS and CDR2 is YDEGEE in the germline V gene. Trimming took off 0 bases at V and 8 bases at J, with 20 bases between the two ends. This CDR3 reads CASSLGPGRQIVGYTF. The CDR3 DNA reads as TGTGCCAGCAGCTTGGGCCCGGGTCGACAAATTGTCGGCTACACCTTC.

The rearrangement joins TRBV11-1 to TRBJ2-2; weak D call: TRBD2 (5 bases). The CDR3 has 14 amino acids. Germline-derived CDR1 and CDR2 are SGHAT and FQDESV (reference sequence). V was trimmed by 5 bases and J by 6 bases, leaving 13 bases between them. The CDR3 region is CASSPPPGSGELFF. CDR3 in DNA: TGTGCCAGCAGCCCCCCCCCGGGGTCCGGGGAGCTGTTTTTT.

This chain joins TRBV9 and TRBJ2-3; a possible D gene is TRBD1 (5 bases). V lost 4 bases and J lost 2, with 14 bases in between. Germline V gives CDR1 SGDLS, CDR2 YYNGEE. The CDR3 is 15 residues long. The CDR3 DNA sequence: TGTGCCAGCAGCACTTCCGCCAGGGACACAGATACGCAGTATTTT. Translating gives CASSTSARDTDTQYF.